These T cell receptor beta chains were read from a single sample in a study of cytomegalovirus exposure and HLA in healthy donors. The repertoire was sequenced with immunoSEQ multiplex PCR; TCRdb's copy has only in-frame clones and lacks some. The table lists roughly 140,000 clones, 82% of them singletons, with about 7.1% in the top ten. The sequenced material came from PBMCs. The receptors here all came from a woman in her fifties or sixties in good health and CMV-seropositive. CDR3s include the opening cysteine and the closing phenylalanine or tryptophan. The D gene is left open where the match is weak. The size field is filled for only some rows; it gives once, few, many or a size class.

v_gene	d_gene	abundance	j_gene	CDR3nt	CDR3aa
TRBV9	NA	NA	TRBJ2-7	TGTGCCAGCAGCCCCACCGGCGGGTACGAGCAGTACTTC	CASSPTGGYEQYF
TRBV7-2	TRBD1	NA	TRBJ2-1	TGTGCCAGCAGCTTCCGGGACAGGGGGGGCAATGAGCAGTTCTTC	CASSFRDRGGNEQFF
TRBV29-1	TRBD2	NA	TRBJ2-7	TGCAGCGTCGTCAGCGGGGGCCTATCCTACGAGCAGTACTTC	CSVVSGGLSYEQYF
TRBV7-6	TRBD2	NA	TRBJ2-1	TGTGCCAGCAGCCCACTAGCGGGGGGGATGGATGAGCAGTTCTTC	CASSPLAGGMDEQFF
TRBV27	TRBD1	once	TRBJ1-5	TGTGCCAGCAATCCACAGGGGCCCGACGGGCCCCAGCATTTT	CASNPQGPDGPQHF
TRBV6-1	NA	once	TRBJ1-5	TGTGCCAGCAGTTCCGACAGTACCGGCAATCAGCCCCAGCATTTT	CASSSDSTGNQPQHF
TRBV19	NA	NA	TRBJ2-6	TGTGCCAGTAGATCCGGCTCTGGGGCCAACGTCCTGACTTTC	CASRSGSGANVLTF
TRBV29-1	TRBD2	few	TRBJ2-2	TGCAGCGGCGGGGGGCCCGGCGGGGAGCTGTTTTTT	CSGGGPGGELFF
TRBV5-6	TRBD2	NA	TRBJ2-7	TGTGCCAGCAGCTGGGGACTAGCGGCCACCTACGAGCAGTACTTC	CASSWGLAATYEQYF
TRBV5-6	TRBD1	once	TRBJ1-6	TGTGCCAGCAGCCTTCGACAGGGAATTGGGGATTCACCCCTCCACTTT	CASSLRQGIGDSPLHF
TRBV5-1	NA	NA	TRBJ1-3	TGCGCCAGCAGCTTGGTCCCCCTCTCTGGAAACACCATATATTTT	CASSLVPLSGNTIYF
TRBV15	TRBD2	once	TRBJ2-3	TGTGCCACCAGCAGCCCGGGACTAGCGCGCCACTCGACGACGCAGTATTTT	CATSSPGLARHSTTQYF
TRBV2	NA	NA	TRBJ1-5	TGTGCCAGCAACGCGGGGGGCGCGCTCAATCAGCCCCAGCATTTT	CASNAGGALNQPQHF
TRBV4-1	NA	NA	TRBJ2-3	TGCGCCAGCAGCCAAGATCCGCAGGGTGGCACAGATACGCAGTATTTT	CASSQDPQGGTDTQYF
TRBV29-1	NA	NA	TRBJ1-1	TGCAGCACAACAAAAGCTGAAGCTTTCTTT	CSTTKAEAFF
TRBV5-1	NA	NA	TRBJ1-1	TGCGCCAGCAGCTCGGACGGGATGAACACTGAAGCTTTCTTT	CASSSDGMNTEAFF
TRBV10-2	TRBD1	few	TRBJ2-7	TGCGCCAGCAGTGAGTGGAACAGGGGTTACGAGCAGTACTTC	CASSEWNRGYEQYF
TRBV2	NA	NA	TRBJ1-1	TGTGCCAGCCTGCGGGTGACTGAAGCTTTCTTT	CASLRVTEAFF
TRBV29-1	NA	NA	TRBJ1-2	TGCAGCGTTGAAGATCTAATAGGGAGGGGAGACTATGGCTACACCTTC	CSVEDLIGRGDYGYTF
TRBV19	TRBD1	NA	TRBJ1-2	TGTGCCAGTAGTATCGGACAGGGGAACTATGGCTACACCTTC	CASSIGQGNYGYTF
TRBV21-1	NA	NA	TRBJ1-5	TGTGCCAGCAGCAAAGCTACTAATAGCAATCAGCCCCAGCATTTT	CASSKATNSNQPQHF
TRBV5-1	TRBD1	once	TRBJ2-1	TGCGCCAGCAGCTTGGGACAGGGGGCGAGCAATGAGCAGTTCTTC	CASSLGQGASNEQFF
TRBV19	TRBD1	NA	TRBJ1-4	TGTGCCAGTAGTCAACCGGGACAGGGTAATGAAAAACTGTTTTTT	CASSQPGQGNEKLFF
TRBV5-8	NA	NA	TRBJ2-4	TGTGCCAGCAGCCAGTACCGAAACATTCAGTACTTC	CASSQYRNIQYF
TRBV6-6	TRBD1	NA	TRBJ1-1	TGTGCCAGCAGTTTAGGACAGGGAATAGCTGAAGCTTTCTTT	CASSLGQGIAEAFF
TRBV6-5	NA	NA	TRBJ1-5	TGTGCCAGCAGCTACGGCGGTAATCAGCCCCAGCATTTT	CASSYGGNQPQHF
TRBV20-1	NA	NA	TRBJ1-2	TGCAGATCAGGGGACGAGTATGGCTACACCTTC	CRSGDEYGYTF
TRBV5-1	TRBD2	NA	TRBJ2-7	TGCGCCAGCAGGCTTGGCGGGGGGGATAACTACGAGCAGTACTTC	CASRLGGGDNYEQYF
TRBV6-1	NA	NA	TRBJ1-2	TGTGCCTCCCGGACAGAGTTGTATGGCTACACCTTC	CASRTELYGYTF
TRBV18	NA	once	TRBJ1-2	TGTGCCAGCTCACCGAGACGGACAGCCTATGGCTACACCTTC	CASSPRRTAYGYTF
TRBV6-5	NA	NA	TRBJ2-2	TGTGCCAGCAGTGTCCAGGCGAACACCGGGGAGCTGTTTTTT	CASSVQANTGELFF
TRBV30	NA	NA	TRBJ2-7	TGTGCCTGGCGCCAGTCACCTTACTACGAGCAGTACTTC	CAWRQSPYYEQYF
TRBV10-2	TRBD1	NA	TRBJ1-1	TGCGCCAGCGAGGCAGGGGGGTATGGCACTGAAGCTTTCTTT	CASEAGGYGTEAFF
TRBV5-6	TRBD2	NA	TRBJ2-7	TGTGCCAGCAGCTTGTATGGCGGGGGAGTTTACGAGCAGTACTTC	CASSLYGGGVYEQYF
TRBV6-5	TRBD1	NA	TRBJ1-2	TGTGCCAGCAGTTACGCCGACAGGGAAATCTATGGCTACACCTTC	CASSYADREIYGYTF
TRBV27	TRBD1	NA	TRBJ1-4	TGTGCCAGCAGTCAGACAGGGAAAGAAACTAATGAAAAACTGTTTTTT	CASSQTGKETNEKLFF
TRBV7-2	TRBD2	NA	TRBJ2-1	TGTGCCAGCAGCTTAGTTAGCGGGGGATACAATGAGCAGTTCTTC	CASSLVSGGYNEQFF
TRBV6-5	TRBD1	once	TRBJ2-1	TGTGCCAGCAGCCGCTCAGGGGGACCCTACAATGAGCAGTTCTTC	CASSRSGGPYNEQFF
TRBV6-6	TRBD1	once	TRBJ2-1	TGTGCCAGCAGTCCTACAGGGGGCGCACGGAATGAGCAGTTCTTC	CASSPTGGARNEQFF
TRBV5-4	NA	NA	TRBJ1-4	TGTGCCAGCAGCTTCGGGGTAGAGACAACTAATGAAAAACTGTTTTTT	CASSFGVETTNEKLFF
TRBV2	TRBD2	NA	TRBJ2-1	TGTGCCAGCAGAAAGGGAGCGGGGGGCTACAATGAGCAGTTCTTC	CASRKGAGGYNEQFF
TRBV30	NA	few	TRBJ1-1	TGTGCCTGGAGTTTCGGGGTTGGGAACACTGAAGCTTTCTTT	CAWSFGVGNTEAFF
TRBV5-1	TRBD2	NA	TRBJ2-3	TGCGCCAGCAGCTTGGCCCCGAATAGCGGGGGGGCCCGTGGGGGTACGCAGTATTTT	CASSLAPNSGGARGGTQYF
TRBV5-1	TRBD2	NA	TRBJ2-3	TGCGCCAGCAGCGTAGGGAGGGATAGCACAGATACGCAGTATTTT	CASSVGRDSTDTQYF
TRBV4-3	NA	NA	TRBJ1-3	TGCGCCAGCAGCCTGGGGGCGGGGGCCTCTGGAAACACCATATATTTT	CASSLGAGASGNTIYF
TRBV30	NA	NA	TRBJ1-2	TGTGCCTGGAGTCGTCCCGACAGTCAGGGATTATTTGGCTACACCTTC	CAWSRPDSQGLFGYTF
TRBV10-2	NA	once	TRBJ2-3	TGCGCCAGCAAAAATAGCTACAGCACAGATACGCAGTATTTT	CASKNSYSTDTQYF
TRBV19	TRBD1	once	TRBJ1-1	TGTGCCAGTACCCGGGACAGGGGCCAGACTGAAGCTTTCTTT	CASTRDRGQTEAFF